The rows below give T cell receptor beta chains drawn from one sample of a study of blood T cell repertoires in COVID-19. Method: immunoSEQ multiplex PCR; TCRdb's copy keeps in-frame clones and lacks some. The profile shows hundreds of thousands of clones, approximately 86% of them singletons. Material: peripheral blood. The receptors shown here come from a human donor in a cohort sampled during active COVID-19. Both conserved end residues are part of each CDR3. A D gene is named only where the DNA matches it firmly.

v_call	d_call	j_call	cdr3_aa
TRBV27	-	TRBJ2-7	CASRWTDSYEQYF
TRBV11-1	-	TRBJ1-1	CASSRRGNAAEAFF
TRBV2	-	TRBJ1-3	CASSSDSGNTIYF
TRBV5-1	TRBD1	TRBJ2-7	CASSSTGEGPSYEQYF
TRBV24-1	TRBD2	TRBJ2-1	CATSDGLAGVGHNEQFF
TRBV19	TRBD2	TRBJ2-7	CASSIGLASYEQYF
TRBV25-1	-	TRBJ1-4	CASTPSGLPQKLFF
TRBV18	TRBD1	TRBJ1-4	CASSLGTGGAGNEKLFF
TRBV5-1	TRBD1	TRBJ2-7	CASSLSGQTSEQYF
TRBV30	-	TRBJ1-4	CAWSAIRGGGNEKLFF
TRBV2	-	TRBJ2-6	CASRENGGANVLTF
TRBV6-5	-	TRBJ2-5	CASSYSMRYQETQYF